This record concerns one T cell receptor (beta chain) sequence. What it binds is unknown. A read error may produce the germline difference seen at one junction end. The data are from a study of cytomegalovirus exposure and HLA in healthy donors. Across the whole study: Unique TCR beta sequences numbering 95 million to 130 million came from approximately 180 million T cells in an earlier analysis.

This PCR relied on a set of 60 Vbeta primers and 13 Jbeta primers. Produced via immunoSEQ multiplex PCR; TCRdb's table is partial and in-frame only. Of about 95,000 clones in the sample, 60% to 85% were seen once. The CDR3 covers 12 residues. Germline values: CDR1 SGHTS, CDR2 YDEGEE. Study-wide results and limits: For most TCR sequences rarity was the rule, although some public TCRs occurred in many donors. A link between a missense DCLRE1C variant and TCR beta V- and J-gene trimming emerged from a later analysis. A later analysis found that most CMV-associated TCR beta chains appeared HLA-restricted.

This chain uses TRBV5-8 with TRBJ2-4, with a tentative D call TRBD1 (5 bases). This clonotype was obtained from a woman aged 40 to 50 in good health and CMV-seronegative. Input material: PBMCs. CDR3 region: CASSQLTTDTLF. The CDR3, as DNA: TGTGCCAGCAGCCAACTCACGACAGATACCCTTTTC.